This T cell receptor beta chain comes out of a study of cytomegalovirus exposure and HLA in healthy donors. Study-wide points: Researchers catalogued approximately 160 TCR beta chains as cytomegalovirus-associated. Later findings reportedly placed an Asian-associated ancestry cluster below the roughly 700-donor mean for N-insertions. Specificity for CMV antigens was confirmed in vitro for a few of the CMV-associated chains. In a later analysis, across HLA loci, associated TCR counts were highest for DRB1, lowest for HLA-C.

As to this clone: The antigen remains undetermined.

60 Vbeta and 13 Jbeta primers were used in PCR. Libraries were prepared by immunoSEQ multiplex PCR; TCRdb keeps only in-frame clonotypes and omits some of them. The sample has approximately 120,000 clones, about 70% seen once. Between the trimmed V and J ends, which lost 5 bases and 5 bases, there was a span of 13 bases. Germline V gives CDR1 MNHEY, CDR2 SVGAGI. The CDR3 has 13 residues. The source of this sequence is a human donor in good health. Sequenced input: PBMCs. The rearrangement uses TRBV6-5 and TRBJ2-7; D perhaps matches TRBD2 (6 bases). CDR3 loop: CASSDSGGHEQYF. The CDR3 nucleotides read TGTGCCAGCAGTGATTCAGGAGGGCACGAGCAGTACTTC.